This T cell receptor beta chain was sequenced in a study of T cell responses to AZD1222 COVID-19 vaccine. This CDR3 spans 14 amino acids. V gave up 9 bases and J gave up 3 bases; unmatched junction bases: 8. Germline V lookup: CDR1 MNHEY, CDR2 SMNVEV (reference sequence). Timing groups of about 4 and about 12 weeks for second doses were pooled. Assay used: immunoSEQ multiplex PCR; TCRdb lists only in-frame clones, some missing. This table holds about 120,000 clones, 88% found once. The sample was peripheral blood, taken 28 days after the second AZD1222 dose. The receptor was derived from an adult who received the AZD1222 COVID-19 vaccine. The genes are TRBV27 and TRBJ1-2; 9 bases align to TRBD1. The CDR3 reads CASRSDRGYYGYTF. CDR3 coding DNA: TGTGCCAGTAGATCAGACAGGGGGTACTATGGCTACACCTTC.